Presented here are 15 T cell receptor beta chains from one specimen sequenced in a study of metastatic and nonmetastatic thyroid tumors. TCRdb reanalyzed the PCR reads with MiXCR. The table has about 38,000 clones, roughly 26% seen once; the top ten hold 9.6%. Patients were all untreated before their thyroid surgery. What was sequenced was blood. Receptors originate from a female donor with papillary thyroid cancer or a benign thyroid nodule (not recorded which). Some clones in this sample may be carry-over from other donors' samples.

With regard to this clone: Without the conserved terminal phenylalanine or tryptophan, this CDR3 likely stems from a read error. The DNA is left out, because the CDR3 cannot be placed on it with certainty; the CDR3 is given as TCRdb lists it. The rearrangement uses TRBV10-3 and TRBJ1-1. Germline CDR1 reads ENHRY; CDR2 reads SYGVKD. Counting both end residues, the CDR3 totals 13 amino acids. CDR3: CAISTDRNTEDFL.

This clone was counted many times. Here the CDR3 DNA reads TGTGCCAGTAGTATAGTGGTGAACACTGAAGCTTTCTTT. Translated: CASSIVVNTEAFF. The J gene is TRBJ1-1, the V gene TRBV19; D remains unclear. Trimming pared 1 base from V and 0 bases from J, leaving 3 bases between. Per the germline V gene, CDR1 is LNHDA and CDR2 is SQIVND (reference sequence). CDR3 length equals 13 residues.

The V and J genes are TRBV5-8 and TRBJ2-1; no clear D gene. Deletions cut 1 base from V and 4 bases from J, with 6 bases between. The CDR3 consists of 13 residues. Per germline, CDR1 SGHTS and CDR2 YDEGEE. The CDR3 nucleotides read TGTGCCAGCAGCTTGAGCCAGTACAATGAGCAGTTCTTC. The encoded protein is CASSLSQYNEQFF. Based on the CDR3 plus reference TRBV5-8 and TRBJ2-1, the full variable domain is EAGVTQSPTHLIKTRGQQATLRCSPISGHTSVYWYQQALGLGLQFLLWYDEGEERNRGNFPPRFSGRQFPNYSSELNVNALELEDSALYLCASSLSQYNEQFFGPGTRLTVL.

The chain combines TRBV25-1 with TRBJ1-1, with D perhaps matching TRBD1 (5 bases). CDR1 is MGHDK and CDR2 is SYGVNS in the germline V gene. V was shortened by 8 bases and J by 4 bases, with 8 bases between the two germline ends. The CDR3 has 11 amino acids. The CDR3 nucleotides are TGTGCCAGCGGGACCGCCACTGAAGCTTTCTTT. Amino acids: CASGTATEAFF.

The chain uses TRBV28 and TRBJ2-7; D perhaps matches TRBD1 (5 bases). Germline V CDR1 and CDR2: MDHEN, SYDVKM. Trimming pared 3 bases from V and 3 bases from J, leaving 30 bases between. The CDR3 is made up of 20 amino acids. CDR3 coding DNA: TGTGCCAGCAGTTTCCCGACAGCCCTAAGGTCCCGACAGCCCTTCTACGAGCAGTACTTC. Protein product: CASSFPTALRSRQPFYEQYF.

This clone was observed many times. This rearrangement joins TRBV5-8 to TRBJ2-7, with a weak D call TRBD2 (5 bases). V lost 4 bases, J lost 2 bases, and 10 bases lay in between. This CDR3 is 13 amino acids long. Germline-derived CDR1 and CDR2 are SGHTS and YDEGEE. CDR3 loop: CASSKRVPYEQYF. In DNA, the CDR3 is TGTGCCAGCAGCAAGAGGGTCCCCTACGAGCAGTACTTC.

This rearrangement joins TRBV4-2 to TRBJ2-7; 8 nucleotides match TRBD2. CDR3 length equals 15 residues. CDR1 is LGHNA, CDR2 YNFKEQ, per germline. The trim removed 4 bases at V and 2 bases at J, leaving 7 bases unmatched. CDR3 sequence reads: CASSLRPGGAYEQYF. Here the CDR3 DNA reads TGTGCCAGCAGCCTGCGTCCCGGGGGGGCCTACGAGCAGTACTTC.

The CDR3 bases are TGTGCCAGCAGCCAAGGGGGGGATGAGCAGTTCTTC. The encoded protein is CASSQGGDEQFF. This chain links TRBV3-1 with TRBJ2-5, with D possibly being TRBD2 (6 bases). The end of the DNA is better explained by TRBJ2-1, so the J call may be wrong. The germline CDR1 and CDR2 sequences are LGHDT and YNNKEL (reference sequence). The CDR3 runs to 12 residues.

This clone has ten or more counts. The CDR3 spells CASSLTQGPGEQYF. As DNA, the CDR3 is TGCGCCAGCAGCTTGACTCAGGGCCCCGGCGAGCAGTACTTC. V and J are TRBV5-1 and TRBJ2-7; tentatively, D is TRBD1 (5 bases). Looked up from germline, CDR1 is SGHRS and CDR2 is YFSETQ. V lost 1 base, J lost 6 bases, and 14 bases lay in between. CDR3 size: 14 residues. The full variable domain, rest sourced from reference TRBV5-1 and TRBJ2-7, is KAGVTQTPRYLIKTRGQQVTLSCSPISGHRSVSWYQQTPGQGLQFLFEYFSETQRNKGNFPGRFSGRQFSNSRSEMNVSTLELGDSALYLCASSLTQGPGEQYFGPGTRLTVT.

The chain uses TRBV27 and TRBJ2-5; weak D call: TRBD1 (5 bases). V was cut by 5 bases and J by 7 bases, with 17 bases left in between. Per germline, CDR1 MNHEY and CDR2 SMNVEV (reference sequence). The CDR3 length is 14 residues. The CDR3 nucleotides read TGTGCCAGCAGTCCGACAGTGGTCTTTGGGACCCAGTACTTC. Its protein product is CASSPTVVFGTQYF.

The sample holds many counts of this clone. This chain joins TRBV19 and TRBJ1-5; perhaps TRBD1 as D (5 bases). The CDR3 spans 15 residues. Trimming shortened V by 4 bases and J by 5 bases, and 15 bases separated the two germline ends. Germline CDR1 reads LNHDA; CDR2 reads SQIVND (reference sequence). The CDR3 DNA is TGTGCCAGTAGTACAACCGGGGCAAGGGATCAGCCCCAGCATTTT. Translation gives CASSTTGARDQPQHF.

The chain is built from TRBV5-1 and TRBJ2-7; 8 positions match TRBD1. V lost 0 bases to trimming and J lost 2 bases; unmatched junction nucleotides: 10. The CDR3 loop spans 17 amino acids. Germline V lookup: CDR1 SGHRS, CDR2 YFSETQ. The CDR3 sequence is CASSLALGTGLPYEQYF. The CDR3 DNA sequence: TGCGCCAGCAGCTTGGCACTAGGGACAGGACTTCCCTACGAGCAGTACTTC.

The sample holds many counts of this clone. The chain joins TRBV28 to TRBJ1-6; D is unresolved. Germline values: CDR1 MDHEN, CDR2 SYDVKM. CDR3 length: 14 amino acids. The V and J ends lost 7 bases and 5 bases respectively, with 12 bases between them. This CDR3 is CASTRRINNSPLHF. The CDR3 DNA reads TGTGCCAGCACCCGCCGTATCAATAATTCACCCCTCCACTTT.

This clone was observed at least ten times. V usage is TRBV3-1 and J usage is TRBJ1-2, with TRBD1 as a possible D gene (6 bases). Germline V gene data show CDR1 as LGHDT and CDR2 as YNNKEL (reference sequence). The germline V and J ends were trimmed by 2 bases and 8 bases, with 12 bases remaining between them. This CDR3 has 13 amino acids. The CDR3 reads CASSQLQGHGYTF. In DNA, the CDR3 is TGTGCCAGCAGCCAATTACAGGGTCACGGCTACACCTTC.

This clone showed up just a few times. The junction departs from the called germline gene at one end, perhaps through a read error. The sample contains more than one DNA sequence encoding this CDR3. This rearrangement joins TRBV28 to TRBJ1-2; tentatively, D is TRBD1 (6 bases). CDR3 length: 13 residues. Germline-derived CDR1 and CDR2 are MDHEN and SYDVKM. Written as DNA, the CDR3 is TGTGCCAGCAGTAGCGGACAGTTATATGGATACACCTTC. This translates into CASSSGQLYGYTF.